This T cell receptor (beta chain) was profiled in a study of blood T cell repertoires in COVID-19. Study-level background: Sample material is recorded as cDNA or gDNA derived from T cells, B-cell-depleted T cells, or PBMCs.

Sequenced by immunoSEQ multiplex PCR; TCRdb stores in-frame clones only, minus some. In the table there are 120,000 to 150,000 clones, approximately 85% of which are singletons. The study drew participants aged about 18 to 89 years from approximately 23 US areas. Researchers sorted participants into cohorts using their self-reported clinical history. The V and J ends lost 4 bases and 4 bases, in that order; junction bases with no gene match: 11. The CDR3 totals 16 residues. Looked up from germline, CDR1 is SGHAT and CDR2 is FQNNGV. V is TRBV11-2 and J is TRBJ2-5; 8 nucleotides align to TRBD1. Sequenced: PBMCs or T cells enriched from blood (not recorded which). This TCR was sampled from a woman between 45 and 65 years old with acute COVID-19. CDR3 residues: CASSSGQGVFGETQYF. CDR3 nucleotides: TGTGCCAGCAGCTCCGGACAGGGAGTATTCGGAGAGACCCAGTACTTC.